Following are 16 T cell receptor beta chains from one sample sequenced in a study of OX40 agonist ivuxolimab in advanced cancers. The method was immunoSEQ multiplex PCR; TCRdb's version includes in-frame clones alone and lacks a portion of them. The table has roughly 56,000 clones, approximately 86% seen once; the top ten hold under 4.5%. Sequenced here: CD4+ or CD8+ T cells sorted from blood, sampled in a trial of the OX40 agonist ivuxolimab. The receptors come from an adult with an advanced solid tumor such as melanoma, head and neck, liver or kidney cancer.

The chain recombines TRBV29-1 with TRBJ2-5; the D call may be TRBD1 or TRBD2 (5 bases each). The length of the CDR3 is 13 residues. The V gene lost 6 bases and the J gene lost 5 bases, with 16 bases spanning the gap. The germline gives CDR1 SQVTM, CDR2 ANQGSEA. The chain's CDR3 is CSVAGTPGETQYF. The CDR3 region has the DNA TGCAGCGTGGCCGGGACCCCGGGTGAGACCCAGTACTTC.

V usage is TRBV5-6 and J usage is TRBJ1-5; D ambiguous. CDR1 and CDR2 (germline): SGHDT, YYEEEE. CDR3 size: 14 residues. V was shortened by 1 base and J by 1 base, with 6 bases between the two germline ends. The CDR3 DNA sequence: TGTGCCAGCAGCTTGAAACAGAGCAATCAGCCCCAGCATTTT. It codes for CASSLKQSNQPQHF.

The chain is built from TRBV6-5 and TRBJ1-2, with D hard to call. The V end lost 5 bases, the J end lost 2 bases, and 9 bases lay between the germline ends. The CDR3 contains 13 residues. Germline lookup yields CDR1 MNHEY and CDR2 SVGAGI. The CDR3 region has the DNA TGTGCCAGCAGTCCCCAGTCGAACTATGGCTACACCTTC. Translated, it gives CASSPQSNYGYTF.

The rearrangement uses TRBV30 and TRBJ1-6, with a possible D match to TRBD1 (5 bases). Germline V CDR1 and CDR2: GTSNPN, SVGIG (reference sequence). V shed 3 bases and J shed 10 bases, with 16 bases lying between them. The CDR3 sequence is 14 residues long. The CDR3 DNA sequence: TGTGCCTGGAGGGCGCCAGGGTATGGGTCACCCCTCCACTTT. This codes for CAWRAPGYGSPLHF.

The V and J genes are TRBV9 and TRBJ2-5; perhaps TRBD1 as D (5 bases). Germline assignment: CDR1 SGDLS and CDR2 YYNGEE. Deletions cut 1 base from V and 2 bases from J, with 9 bases between. The CDR3 spans 14 residues. The CDR3 protein is CASSVTAGQETQYF. The CDR3, as DNA: TGTGCCAGCAGCGTAACAGCAGGGCAAGAGACCCAGTACTTC.

This clone was seen only a few times. V usage is TRBV7-2 and J usage is TRBJ1-1; 8 positions match TRBD1. V dropped 4 bases and J dropped 0; count of bases not matched to a gene: 7. The CDR3 spans 16 residues. CDR1 is SGHTA, CDR2 FQGNSA, per germline. CDR3 nucleotide sequence: TGTGCCAGCAGCTCGCAGGGGGCGGGGATGAACACTGAAGCTTTCTTT. This gives the protein CASSSQGAGMNTEAFF.

V gene TRBV28 combines with J gene TRBJ1-4; the D gene is possibly TRBD1 (5 bases). Per the germline V gene, CDR1 is MDHEN and CDR2 is SYDVKM. The germline V and J ends were trimmed by 6 bases and 2 bases, with 13 bases remaining between them. The CDR3 is made up of 15 amino acids. CDR3 in amino acids: CASRGRAGTNEKLFF. CDR3 bases: TGTGCCAGCAGGGGCCGGGCAGGGACTAATGAAAAACTGTTTTTT.

The V and J genes are TRBV10-3 and TRBJ2-7; 7 nucleotides agree with TRBD1. V trimming: 10 bases; J trimming: 6 bases; junction bases outside the gene matches: 9. This CDR3 has 12 residues. Germline V lookup: CDR1 ENHRY, CDR2 SYGVKD. This CDR3 is CATRQGTGEQYF. The CDR3, as DNA: TGTGCCACAAGACAGGGTACCGGCGAGCAGTACTTC.

The chain links TRBV5-1 to TRBJ2-5; possible D gene TRBD1, 7 bases. The V end was cut by 6 bases, the J end by 5 bases, with 17 bases between. From germline, CDR1 is SGHRS and CDR2 YFSETQ. The CDR3 length is 14 residues. CDR3 DNA sequence: TGCGCCAGCACCCAAGGACAGGCGGGGGAGACCCAGTACTTC. As protein: CASTQGQAGETQYF.

The CDR3 is CASSGGVAGTGELFF. The CDR3 DNA reads TGCGCCAGCAGCGGCGGGGTAGCTGGGACCGGGGAGCTGTTTTTT. The chain links TRBV5-1 to TRBJ2-2; D is possibly TRBD2 (6 bases). This CDR3 contains 15 residues. V gave up 4 bases and J gave up 5 bases, with 15 bases separating them. Looked up from germline, CDR1 is SGHRS and CDR2 is YFSETQ. Full variable domain (outside the CDR3, taken from reference TRBV5-1 and TRBJ2-2): KAGVTQTPRYLIKTRGQQVTLSCSPISGHRSVSWYQQTPGQGLQFLFEYFSETQRNKGNFPGRFSGRQFSNSRSEMNVSTLELGDSALYLCASSGGVAGTGELFFGEGSRLTVL.

The chain employs TRBV6-6 and TRBJ1-1; D is unclear. The CDR3 sequence is 13 residues long. The germline V and J ends were trimmed by 6 bases and 5 bases, with 13 bases remaining between them. Germline loops: CDR1 MNHNY, CDR2 SVGAGI (reference sequence). CDR3 sequence reads: CASSLQFLTEAFF. DNA for the CDR3: TGTGCCAGCAGCTTACAGTTTTTAACTGAAGCTTTCTTT.

The gene calls are TRBV18 and TRBJ1-2; no firm D call. Germline V gene sequence: CDR1 KGHSH, CDR2 LQKENI. This CDR3 contains 15 residues. V shed 3 bases and J shed 2 bases, with 13 bases lying between them. CDR3 sequence: CASSPRHQLNYGYTF. The CDR3 DNA is TGTGCCAGCTCACCGAGGCACCAATTAAACTATGGCTACACCTTC.

This clone appeared a few times. The gene calls are TRBV2 and TRBJ2-6; the D call may be TRBD1 or TRBD2 (6 bases each). V was cut by 6 bases and J by 1 base, with 16 bases left in between. The CDR3 runs 17 residues. Germline values: CDR1 SNHLY, CDR2 FYNNEI. For the CDR3, the DNA is TGTGCCAGCAGGGATGAATTAGGGGGGTCTGGGGCCAACGTCCTGACTTTC. The encoded protein is CASRDELGGSGANVLTF.

This chain connects TRBV18 to TRBJ2-1; possible D gene TRBD1, 6 bases. This CDR3 is 16 amino acids long. V lost 1 base and J lost 5, with 15 bases in between. CDR1 and CDR2 (germline): KGHSH, LQKENI. The CDR3 DNA sequence: TGTGCCAGCTCACCACTATGGGCAGGGGCGGACAATGAGCAGTTCTTC. It codes for CASSPLWAGADNEQFF.

The genes are TRBV5-5 and TRBJ1-5, with TRBD1 matching over 7 bases. The CDR3 sequence is 15 residues long. V was pared by 9 bases and J by 0 bases, with 9 bases of the junction left unmatched. Per the germline V gene, CDR1 is SGHKS and CDR2 is YYEKEE (reference sequence). CDR3 sequence: CATSRGRNSNQPQHF. The CDR3 nucleotides read TGTGCCACCTCCAGGGGGAGAAATAGCAATCAGCCCCAGCATTTT. The full variable domain, completed using reference TRBV5-5 and TRBJ1-5, is DAGVTQSPTHLIKTRGQQVTLRCSPISGHKSVSWYQQVLGQGPQFIFQYYEKEERGRGNFPDRFSARQFPNYSSELNVNALLLGDSALYLCATSRGRNSNQPQHFGDGTRLSIL.

The chain combines TRBV7-8 with TRBJ1-2; D remains ambiguous. CDR1 is SGHVS and CDR2 is FQNEAQ in the germline V gene. CDR3 size: 15 residues. The V end was cut by 2 bases, the J end by 7 bases, with 17 bases between. The CDR3 nucleotides are TGTGCCAGCAGCTTAAGTGGGCGGGGAATAGGTGGCTACACCTTC. Its translation is CASSLSGRGIGGYTF.